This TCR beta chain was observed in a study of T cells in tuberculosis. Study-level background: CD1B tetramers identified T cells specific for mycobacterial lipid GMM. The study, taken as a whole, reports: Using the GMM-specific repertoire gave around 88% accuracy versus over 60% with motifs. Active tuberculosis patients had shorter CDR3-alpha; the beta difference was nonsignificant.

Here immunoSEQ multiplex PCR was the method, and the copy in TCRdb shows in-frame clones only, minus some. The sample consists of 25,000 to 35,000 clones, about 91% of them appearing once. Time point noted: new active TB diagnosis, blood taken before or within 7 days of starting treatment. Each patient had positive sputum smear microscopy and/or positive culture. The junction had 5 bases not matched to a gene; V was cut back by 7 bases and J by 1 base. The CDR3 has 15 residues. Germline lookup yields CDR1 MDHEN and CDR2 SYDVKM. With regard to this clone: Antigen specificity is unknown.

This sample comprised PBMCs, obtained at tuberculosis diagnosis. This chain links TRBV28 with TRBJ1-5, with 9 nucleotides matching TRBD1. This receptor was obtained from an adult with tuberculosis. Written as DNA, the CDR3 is TGTGCCAGCACCCGGACAGGGGCAAGCAATCAGCCCCAGCATTTT. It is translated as CASTRTGASNQPQHF.